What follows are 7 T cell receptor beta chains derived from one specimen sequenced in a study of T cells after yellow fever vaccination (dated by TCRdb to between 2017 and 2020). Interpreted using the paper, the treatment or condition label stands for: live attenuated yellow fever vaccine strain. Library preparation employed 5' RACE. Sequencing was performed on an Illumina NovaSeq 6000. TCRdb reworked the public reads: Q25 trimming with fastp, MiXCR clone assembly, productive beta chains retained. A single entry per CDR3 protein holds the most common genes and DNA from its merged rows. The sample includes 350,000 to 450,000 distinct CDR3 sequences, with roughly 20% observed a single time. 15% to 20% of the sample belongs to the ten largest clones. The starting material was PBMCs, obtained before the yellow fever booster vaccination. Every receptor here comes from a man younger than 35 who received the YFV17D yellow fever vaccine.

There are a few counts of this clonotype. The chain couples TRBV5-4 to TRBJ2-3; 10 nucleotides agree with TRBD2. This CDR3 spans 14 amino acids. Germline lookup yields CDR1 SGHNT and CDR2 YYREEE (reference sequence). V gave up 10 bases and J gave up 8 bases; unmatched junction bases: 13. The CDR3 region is CALRAAGGIGTQYF. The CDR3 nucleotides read TGTGCCCTTCGGGCAGCGGGGGGGATCGGTACGCAGTATTTT.

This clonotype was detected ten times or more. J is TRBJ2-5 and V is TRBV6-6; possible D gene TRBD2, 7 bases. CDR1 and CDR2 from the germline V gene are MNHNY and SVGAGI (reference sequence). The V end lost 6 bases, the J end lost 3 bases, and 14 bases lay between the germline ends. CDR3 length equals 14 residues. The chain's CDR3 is CASSAEGGEETQYF. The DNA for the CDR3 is TGTGCCAGCAGCGCGGAGGGGGGGGAAGAGACCCAGTACTTC.

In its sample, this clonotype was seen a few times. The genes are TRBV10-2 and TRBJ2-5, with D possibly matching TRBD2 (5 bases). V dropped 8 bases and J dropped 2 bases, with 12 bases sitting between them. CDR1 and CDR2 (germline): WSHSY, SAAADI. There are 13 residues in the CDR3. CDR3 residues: CASRRGDQETQYF. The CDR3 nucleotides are TGCGCCAGCCGCCGGGGAGATCAAGAGACCCAGTACTTC.

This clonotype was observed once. This CDR3 is CSAGGGGLYNSPLHF. Here the CDR3 DNA reads TGCAGTGCTGGTGGGGGGGGGCTCTATAATTCACCCCTCCACTTT. This rearrangement joins TRBV20-1 to TRBJ1-6, with D perhaps matching TRBD1 (6 bases). CDR3 length: 15 residues. Germline V gene sequence: CDR1 DFQATT, CDR2 SNEGSKA (reference sequence). The V end was cut by 5 bases, the J end by 3 bases, with 14 bases between.

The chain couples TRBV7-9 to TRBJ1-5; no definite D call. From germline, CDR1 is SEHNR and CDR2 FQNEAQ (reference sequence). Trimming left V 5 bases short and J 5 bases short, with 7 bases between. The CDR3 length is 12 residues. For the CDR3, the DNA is TGTGCCAGCAGCGCCGTCGATCAGCCCCAGCATTTT. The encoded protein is CASSAVDQPQHF.

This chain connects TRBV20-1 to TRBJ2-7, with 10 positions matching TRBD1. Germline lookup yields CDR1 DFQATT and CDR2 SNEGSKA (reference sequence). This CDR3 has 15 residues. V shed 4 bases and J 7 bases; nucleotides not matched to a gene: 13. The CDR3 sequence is CSAKPPSGTGVEQYF. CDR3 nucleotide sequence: TGCAGTGCTAAACCGCCATCCGGGACAGGGGTGGAGCAGTACTTC.

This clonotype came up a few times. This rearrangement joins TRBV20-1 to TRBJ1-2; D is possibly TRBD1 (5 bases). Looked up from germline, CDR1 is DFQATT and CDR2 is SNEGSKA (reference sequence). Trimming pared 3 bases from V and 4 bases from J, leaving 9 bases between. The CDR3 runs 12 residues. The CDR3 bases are TGCAGTGCTAGTGGGGGTGGCTATGGCTACACCTTC. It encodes CSASGGGYGYTF.